This entry features one T cell receptor beta chain sequence. This sample was taken from a study of blood T cell repertoires in COVID-19. Across the whole study: From T cells, B-cell-depleted T cells, or PBMCs came the material, which was cDNA or gDNA.

Seattle patient enrollment occurred during active infection, with longitudinal follow-up thereafter. The CDR3 contains 15 residues. Germline CDR1 is MNHEY and CDR2 is SVGEGT. J was trimmed by 4 bases and V by 5 bases; bases with no gene match: 8. As originally analysed: The authors estimated nucleated cell counts from reference gene primer amplification. The data were produced by immunoSEQ multiplex PCR, yet TCRdb's version contains in-frame clones alone and is incomplete. That table gives V, J and clone size, and the DNA gave D and trimming. The top ten clones hold 6.9% of a sample with approximately 75,000 clones, 83% of them seen once.

Sequencing used peripheral blood. This TCR derives from a young man with COVID-19, enrolled during active disease. The rearrangement links TRBV6-2 or TRBV6-3 to TRBJ1-5; TRBD1 matches 7 bases. The CDR3 DNA reads as TGTGCCAGCAGTGCCCAGGACAGGCAAAATCAGCCCCAGCATTTT. Its protein product is CASSAQDRQNQPQHF.